This T cell receptor beta chain was identified during a study of T cell repertoires in cytomegalovirus infection (dated by TCRdb to between 2018 and 2020). Regarding the study in general: The HLA type of each donor mattered for the analysis, because public TCR beta signatures pointed to carriage of CMV infection along with the matching HLA type. Findings and caveats that apply to the study as a whole: The ex vivo response was dominated by HLA-C-restricted CMV-specific TCR beta clonotypes, and the single most frequent clonotype in two of eight donors was supplied by these HLA-C-restricted clonotypes. Cumulative frequency of public TCR beta family members discriminated carriers of CMV infection plus the relevant HLA type in this cohort and an independent approximately 350-donor cohort.

In this sample, this clonotype turned up a few times. Its antigen remains unidentified. Per-base qualities were not stored, and no clone one base away is much larger. The V end loses 3 bases and the J end loses 0 bases, and a stretch of 8 bases separates them. The CDR3 contains 14 residues, cysteine and phenylalanine counted. Left in the record is the CDR3 DNA by itself, 42 bases read in frame from the first base. The germline V gene encodes CDR1 SGHAT and CDR2 FQNNGV. Sequencing took place on an Illumina HiSeq 1500. The public reads were run again by TCRdb, first through fastp at Q25 and then through MiXCR, and only productive beta chains were kept. Each record represents a unique CDR3 protein, reported with the most common genes and DNA among its rows. The sample contains hundreds of thousands of distinct CDR3 sequences, about a third of them found a single time. Under 3.5% of the sample lies in the top ten.

Source material: PBMCs. The TCR was taken from a human donor in good health (CMV status not recorded). Some clones in this sample may be carry-over from other donors' samples. The V and J genes are TRBV11-2 and TRBJ1-1; no D gene call is confident. The CDR3 region has the sequence CASSFLSMNTEAFF. The sequence in DNA is TGTGCCAGCAGCTTCCTCTCAATGAACACTGAAGCTTTCTTT.